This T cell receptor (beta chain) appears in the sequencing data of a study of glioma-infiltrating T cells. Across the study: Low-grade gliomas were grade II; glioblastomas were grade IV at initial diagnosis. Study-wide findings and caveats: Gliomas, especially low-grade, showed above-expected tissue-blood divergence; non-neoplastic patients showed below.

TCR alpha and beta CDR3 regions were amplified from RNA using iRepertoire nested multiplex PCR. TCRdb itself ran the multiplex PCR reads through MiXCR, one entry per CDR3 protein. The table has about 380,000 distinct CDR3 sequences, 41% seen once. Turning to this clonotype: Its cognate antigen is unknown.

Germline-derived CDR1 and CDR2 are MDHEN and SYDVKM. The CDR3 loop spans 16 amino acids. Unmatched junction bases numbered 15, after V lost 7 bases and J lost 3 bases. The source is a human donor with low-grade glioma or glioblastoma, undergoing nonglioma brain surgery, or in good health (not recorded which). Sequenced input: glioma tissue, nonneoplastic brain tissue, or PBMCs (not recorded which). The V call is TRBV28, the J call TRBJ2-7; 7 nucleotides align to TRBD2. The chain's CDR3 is CASMGGVAVVRYEQYF. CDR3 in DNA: TGTGCCAGCATGGGGGGGGTGGCAGTGGTCCGCTACGAGCAGTACTTC.